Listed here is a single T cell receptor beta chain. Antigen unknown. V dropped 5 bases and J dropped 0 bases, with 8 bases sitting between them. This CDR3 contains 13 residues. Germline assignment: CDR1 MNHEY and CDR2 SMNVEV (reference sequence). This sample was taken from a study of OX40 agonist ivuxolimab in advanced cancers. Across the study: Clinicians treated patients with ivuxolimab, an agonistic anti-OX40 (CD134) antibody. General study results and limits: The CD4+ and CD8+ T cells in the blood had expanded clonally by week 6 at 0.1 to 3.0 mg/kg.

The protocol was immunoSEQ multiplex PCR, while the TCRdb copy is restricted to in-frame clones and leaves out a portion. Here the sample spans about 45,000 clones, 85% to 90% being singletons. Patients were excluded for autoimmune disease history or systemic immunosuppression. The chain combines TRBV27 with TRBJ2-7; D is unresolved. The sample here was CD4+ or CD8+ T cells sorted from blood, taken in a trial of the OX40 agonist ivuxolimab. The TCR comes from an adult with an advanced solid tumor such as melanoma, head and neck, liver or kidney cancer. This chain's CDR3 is CASSVGFSYEQYF. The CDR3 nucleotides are TGTGCCAGCAGTGTTGGCTTCTCCTACGAGCAGTACTTC.